This TCR beta chain was identified during a study of tumor-infiltrating lymphocytes in localized non-small cell lung cancer. TCRdb keeps only in-frame clones here, not all; method: immunoSEQ multiplex PCR. The table lists under 25,000 clones, approximately 64% of them singletons. This clonotype was sampled from a human donor with non-small cell lung cancer. The material sequenced was lung tumor tissue.

The CDR3 here is CASSQASLGQPQHF. Here the CDR3 DNA reads TGCGCCAGCAGCCAAGCTAGCCTAGGGCAGCCCCAGCATTTT. The chain joins TRBV4-1 to TRBJ1-5, with D unclear. CDR3 length: 14 residues. The V end was cut by 1 base, the J end by 7 bases, with 11 bases between. Germline CDR1 MGHRA, CDR2 YSYEKL.